The rows below give T cell receptor beta chains drawn from one sample of a study of CD4 T cells in relation to SARS-CoV-2 and coronaviruses. Only in-frame clones appear in the TCRdb table, and some are missing; sequencing was by immunoSEQ multiplex PCR. The table lists under 30,000 clones, around 76% of them singletons. For these receptors, no antigen is known. The sample was CD4+ T cells from PBMCs, cultured in vitro. These receptors were collected from a human donor in good health. The CDR3 runs from the conserved cysteine through the conserved F or W. A D gene is named only where the DNA matches it firmly. For some rows the clone size is stated as once, few or many, or as a class when expanded; others skip it.

TGTGCCAGCAGTCTCGGGACAGCAGTTTATGGCTACACCTTC,CASSLGTAVYGYTF,TRBD1,TRBJ1-2,TRBV27,-
TGTGCCAGCACCCACTCCGGGGGGCCTTACGAGCAGTACTTC,CASTHSGGPYEQYF,-,TRBJ2-7,TRBV5-6,-
TGTGCCAGCAGTTTATTGGGGGCCCAGAATCGTAATGAGCAGTTCTTC,CASSLLGAQNRNEQFF,-,TRBJ2-1,TRBV27,-
TGTGCCAGCAGCTGGGGGGGCGGGATCGAAGAGACCCAGTACTTC,CASSWGGGIEETQYF,-,TRBJ2-5,TRBV5-8,once
TGCGCCAGCAGCCCGGCGGACCCCGGGAGCGGGGAGCTGTTTTTT,CASSPADPGSGELFF,-,TRBJ2-2,TRBV5-1,-
TGTGCCAGCAGTTACGAAAGTCGACTAGCTGACGATACCGGGGAGCTGTTTTTT,CASSYESRLADDTGELFF,TRBD2,TRBJ2-2,TRBV6-2/TRBV6-3,once
TGTGCCAGTGGGGGAGGCCTCCTTTTAGGGGATACGCAGTATTTT,CASGGGLLLGDTQYF,-,TRBJ2-3,TRBV7-9,-
TGTGCCAGCAGTTACCAGGGATACGAGCAGTACTTC,CASSYQGYEQYF,-,TRBJ2-7,TRBV6-2/TRBV6-3,few
TGTGCCAGCAGCGCGGCCAGCGTCTATGGCTACACCTTC,CASSAASVYGYTF,-,TRBJ1-2,TRBV7-2,-
TGTGCCAGTAGTAGAGGGCCAGGGACCAGTACTGGCTACACCTTC,CASSRGPGTSTGYTF,-,TRBJ1-2,TRBV19,-
TGTGCCAGCAGTCAGAGGACTAGGCAAGTGGCGGAGCAGTTCTTC,CASSQRTRQVAEQFF,TRBD2,TRBJ2-1,TRBV6-1,-
TGTGCCAGCAGCTTGCGGTCGGGAAACACCATATATTTT,CASSLRSGNTIYF,-,TRBJ1-3,TRBV5-4,-
TGCGCCAGCAGCAGCACGGGACAGGAGGTTTACGAGCAGTACTTC,CASSSTGQEVYEQYF,TRBD1,TRBJ2-7,TRBV5-1,few
TGTGCCAGCAGCTTAGTAGGGGGTGGTTTAGGCGAGCAGTACTTC,CASSLVGGGLGEQYF,-,TRBJ2-7,TRBV7-2,-
TGTGCCAGTAGTAGAAGTTTCTATGAAAAACTGTTTTTT,CASSRSFYEKLFF,-,TRBJ1-4,TRBV19,-
TGCGCCAGCAGCTTTAGCGGGAGAGAGGATACGCAGTATTTT,CASSFSGREDTQYF,TRBD2,TRBJ2-3,TRBV5-1,-
TGTGCCAGCAGGGAACGATCGAGGGACGAGCAGTACTTC,CASRERSRDEQYF,-,TRBJ2-7,TRBV21-1,-
TGTGCCAGCAGCCCCGGGGGAGGGGGTGGCTACACCTTC,CASSPGGGGGYTF,-,TRBJ1-2,TRBV7-2,few
TGCGCCAGCAGCTTGGAGGCAGCAAATTCCTACAATGAGCAGTTCTTC,CASSLEAANSYNEQFF,-,TRBJ2-1,TRBV5-1,medium-sized
TGTGCCAGCAGGGGGGACGTTGCTGGAAACACCATATATTTT,CASRGDVAGNTIYF,-,TRBJ1-3,TRBV6-5,-
TGTGCCATCAGTGGCCCCCCGGGACAGGGGGCATCAGGGGCCAACGTCCTGACTTTC,CAISGPPGQGASGANVLTF,TRBD1,TRBJ2-6,TRBV10-3,-
TGTGCCAGCAGCCAGACAGGGGGCGCCACTGAAGCTTTCTTT,CASSQTGGATEAFF,TRBD1,TRBJ1-1,TRBV7-2,-
TGTGCCAGCAGTACCCGTGCCGGGACTAGCGGAGAGACCCAGTACTTC,CASSTRAGTSGETQYF,TRBD2,TRBJ2-5,TRBV27,-
TGTGCCAGCAGCGTAGTTTCCAGGGGAGGCACCGGGGAGCTGTTTTTT,CASSVVSRGGTGELFF,-,TRBJ2-2,TRBV9,few
TGTGCCAGCAGTTTACCCGGGACTAGCGGGAGTGGGATAGATACGCAGTATTTT,CASSLPGTSGSGIDTQYF,TRBD2,TRBJ2-3,TRBV27,-
TGTGCCAGCAGCTTAGGTAGGGGAGGTGGCTACACCTTC,CASSLGRGGGYTF,-,TRBJ1-2,TRBV11-2,few
TGTGCCATCAGTGACCGGGGGAAGGGGGCCTACGAGCAGTACTTC,CAISDRGKGAYEQYF,-,TRBJ2-7,TRBV10-3,-
TGTGCCAGTAGTATCGCCCCACAGGGGGCTGAAGCTTTCTTT,CASSIAPQGAEAFF,TRBD1,TRBJ1-1,TRBV19,-
TGTGCCAGTAGTATCCAGGATCAGCCCCAGCATTTT,CASSIQDQPQHF,-,TRBJ1-5,TRBV19,-
TGTGCCAGCAGCCAAGAATATTCACCCCTCCACTTT,CASSQEYSPLHF,-,TRBJ1-6,TRBV3-1/TRBV3-2,few
TGTGCTAGTGGACCTAGCGGTACCTACGAGCAGTACTTC,CASGPSGTYEQYF,TRBD2,TRBJ2-7,TRBV12-5,-
TGCGCCAGCCGAAACTTAGGAGCTAGCACAGATACGCAGTATTTT,CASRNLGASTDTQYF,-,TRBJ2-3,TRBV4-1,-
TGTGCCATCAGTCGACGGGACAGGGGCACCGGGGAGCTGTTTTTT,CAISRRDRGTGELFF,TRBD1,TRBJ2-2,TRBV10-3,large
TGTGCCAGTAGTCCTTGGGGGGGTCGGGGGAACACTGAAGCTTTCTTT,CASSPWGGRGNTEAFF,-,TRBJ1-1,TRBV19,once
TGTGCCAGCAGTGATTACAGCATACGCCATAGCAATCAGCCCCAGCATTTT,CASSDYSIRHSNQPQHF,-,TRBJ1-5,TRBV6-4,-
TGTGCCAGCAGCAGCCGGGGACCCTATGGCTACACCTTC,CASSSRGPYGYTF,-,TRBJ1-2,TRBV14,-
TGCGCCAGCAGCTTGGACAGCGGCCAAGAGACCCAGTACTTC,CASSLDSGQETQYF,-,TRBJ2-5,TRBV5-1,few
TGTGCCAGCAGCTTCCGCGGACCGTATTTAGAGACCCAGTACTTC,CASSFRGPYLETQYF,-,TRBJ2-5,TRBV5-6,-
TGTGCCAGCAGCGTAGGGGGACAGGGGGCGCACACCGGGGAGCTGTTTTTT,CASSVGGQGAHTGELFF,TRBD1,TRBJ2-2,TRBV9,-
TGTGCCAGCAGCATGCCGACTAGCGGGAGGGACGATACGCAGTATTTT,CASSMPTSGRDDTQYF,TRBD2,TRBJ2-3,TRBV13,-
TGTGCCAGCTCACCAAATCAGTATTATGGCTACACCTTC,CASSPNQYYGYTF,-,TRBJ1-2,TRBV18,-
TGTGCCAGCAGTTACGGCGCGGGGGGCACAGATACGCAGTATTTT,CASSYGAGGTDTQYF,TRBD2,TRBJ2-3,TRBV6-5,-
TGTGCCAGCAGTTACTCCGTACCGATGAACACTGAAGCTTTCTTT,CASSYSVPMNTEAFF,-,TRBJ1-1,TRBV6-5,large
TGTGCCAGCAGCTCCCAGACAGCCCCTAACGAGCAGTACTTC,CASSSQTAPNEQYF,-,TRBJ2-7,TRBV11-2,-
TGCGCCAGCAGCCAAGATATTGGGCTCTTTCTCTCTGGAAACACCATATATTTT,CASSQDIGLFLSGNTIYF,-,TRBJ1-3,TRBV4-3,few
TGTGCCATCAGTGAGTCGGATAGGGGCGGCTACACCTTC,CAISESDRGGYTF,-,TRBJ1-2,TRBV10-3,-
TGCGCCAGCAGCTGGGACAGGGAAGCGGCTGGGGCCAACGTCCTGACTTTC,CASSWDREAAGANVLTF,TRBD1,TRBJ2-6,TRBV5-1,-
TGTGCCAGCAGCCCCTCTTTGGTCGGGCAGGGCGATCGAACAATGCGCTTC,CASSPSLVGQGDRTMRF,-,TRBJ1-2,TRBV7-9,few
TGTGCCAGAGTCGGGACAGGGGAGCACGAGCAGTACTTC,CARVGTGEHEQYF,-,TRBJ2-7,TRBV21-1,-
TGTGCCAGCAGCCTCACAGGGACAGGGTTTTTCGGCACAGATACGCAGTATTTT,CASSLTGTGFFGTDTQYF,TRBD1,TRBJ2-3,TRBV28,-
TGTGCCAGCAGTTACTCAGCAGTTAGGAGCCCCCAGCATTTT,CASSYSAVRSPQHF,-,TRBJ1-5,TRBV6-5,-
TGTGCCAGCAATCCCGCGGACAGCTCATTCTCTGGGGCCAACGTCCTGACTTTC,CASNPADSSFSGANVLTF,-,TRBJ2-6,TRBV28,-
TGCGCCAGCAGCTCGGACGGGAACCTATGGGAGCAGTACTTC,CASSSDGNLWEQYF,-,TRBJ2-7,TRBV5-1,-
TGTGCCACCTTAGACAGCTCCGTACCCTACGAGCAGTACTTC,CATLDSSVPYEQYF,-,TRBJ2-7,TRBV25-1,-
TGTGCCAGCTCACCACCGTCGAACACCGGGGAGCTGTTTTTT,CASSPPSNTGELFF,-,TRBJ2-2,TRBV18,-
TGTGCCAGCAGCTTAGAGAGGACAGGGAGTGGCACTGAAGCTTTCTTT,CASSLERTGSGTEAFF,TRBD1,TRBJ1-1,TRBV7-2,few
TGTGCCAGCACCCAAAGGGAGGGATCGAACACCGGGGAGCTGTTTTTT,CASTQREGSNTGELFF,TRBD2,TRBJ2-2,TRBV3-1/TRBV3-2,few
TGTGCCAGCAGTCCCTTTACGGGAACGCCATACTTC,CASSPFTGTPYF,-,TRBJ2-7,TRBV6-2/TRBV6-3,-